Presented here are 14 T cell receptor beta chains from one specimen sequenced in a study of T cell responses to AZD1222 COVID-19 vaccine. Generated by immunoSEQ multiplex PCR, the TCRdb table keeps only in-frame clones and is missing some. The top ten hold around 0.99% of the sample, which has about 130,000 clones, approximately 91% seen once. This specimen consisted of peripheral blood, obtained 28 days after the second AZD1222 dose. These receptors all come from an adult who received the AZD1222 COVID-19 vaccine.

V usage is TRBV6-5 and J usage is TRBJ2-7, with TRBD1 matching 8 bases. From germline, CDR1 is MNHEY and CDR2 SVGAGI. CDR3 length equals 14 residues. The V gene end was trimmed by 6 bases and the J gene end by 3 bases; junction bases not matched to a gene: 7. The CDR3 DNA reads TGTGCCAGCAGCCTAGCACAGGGGGGCTACGAGCAGTACTTC. Protein: CASSLAQGGYEQYF.

This chain uses TRBV6-5 with TRBJ1-2; the D is unclear. This CDR3 has 13 residues. Trimming removed 6 bases at V and 1 base at J, with 9 bases between. Germline values: CDR1 MNHEY, CDR2 SVGAGI. CDR3 sequence (DNA): TGTGCCAGCAGGATGGATCTTAACTATGGCTACACCTTC. It codes for CASRMDLNYGYTF.

The chain carries TRBV27 and TRBJ1-2; unclear D gene. Trimming took off 4 bases at V and 12 bases at J, with 15 bases between the two ends. This CDR3 has 12 amino acids. The germline V gene has CDR1 MNHEY and CDR2 SMNVEV (reference sequence). The CDR3 loop reads CASSSRGMVDTF. Written as DNA, the CDR3 is TGTGCCAGCAGTTCCCGTGGGATGGTTGACACCTTC.

The chain uses TRBV19 and TRBJ1-5, with TRBD1 as a possible D gene (5 bases). The V gene's germline CDR1 is LNHDA and CDR2 SQIVND (reference sequence). This CDR3 has 14 amino acids. The germline V and J ends were trimmed by 1 base and 4 bases, with 8 bases remaining between them. CDR3 in amino acids: CASSIGGKNQPQHF. The CDR3, as DNA: TGTGCCAGTAGTATAGGGGGGAAGAATCAGCCCCAGCATTTT.

The rearrangement joins TRBV2 to TRBJ1-4; 9 bases fit TRBD1. Trimming at V came to 6 bases and at J to 2 bases, leaving 1 base not matched to a gene. Per germline, CDR1 SNHLY and CDR2 FYNNEI. The CDR3 runs 14 residues. The CDR3 region is CASRQGATNEKLFF. The CDR3, as DNA: TGTGCCAGCAGACAGGGGGCCACTAATGAAAAACTGTTTTTT.

The V call is TRBV6-5, the J call TRBJ1-6, with 8 bases that match TRBD1. The V gene end was trimmed by 5 bases and the J gene end by 8 bases; junction bases not matched to a gene: 5. The CDR3 sequence is 14 residues long. The germline CDR1 and CDR2 sequences are MNHEY and SVGAGI. The CDR3 loop is CASSPDRGYSPLHF. CDR3 nucleotides: TGTGCCAGCAGTCCCGACAGGGGTTATTCACCCCTCCACTTT.

The table lists this clone with a count of one. The chain uses TRBV11-2 and TRBJ2-7, with TRBD2 matching over 10 bases. V lost 4 bases and J lost 2; bases outside the gene matches: 14. The CDR3 is 18 residues long. Germline-derived CDR1 and CDR2 are SGHAT and FQNNGV. The CDR3 DNA sequence: TGTGCCAGCAGCTCTTTATTCGGGGCTAGCGGGAGTCCCTACGAGCAGTACTTC. Protein: CASSSLFGASGSPYEQYF. The whole variable domain, filled in from reference TRBV11-2 and TRBJ2-7, reads EAGVAQSPRYKIIEKRQSVAFWCNPISGHATLYWYQQILGQGPKLLIQFQNNGVVDDSQLPKDRFSAERLKGVDSTLKIQPAKLEDSAVYLCASSSLFGASGSPYEQYFGPGTRLTVT.

Regarding this clone: One junction end does not reproduce the germline sequence, and a read error may be involved. The chain joins TRBV7-7 to TRBJ2-5, with a possible D match to TRBD1 (6 bases). The CDR3 sequence is 14 residues long. Germline CDR1 is SSHAT and CDR2 is FNYEAQ (reference sequence). CDR3 in DNA: TGTGCTAGCAGCTTTTTGGGGGCCCAAGAGACCCAGTACTTC. Translating gives CASSFLGAQETQYF.

The rearrangement joins TRBV6-5 to TRBJ1-2; TRBD1 agrees at 7 bases. Germline CDR1 reads MNHEY; CDR2 reads SVGAGI. Losses at the gene ends were 6 bases for V and 5 bases for J; bases not matched to a gene: 6. CDR3 size: 13 residues. CDR3 nucleotide sequence: TGTGCCAGCAGCCCGCGGACAGGTTATGGCTACACCTTC. It codes for CASSPRTGYGYTF.

This chain uses TRBV5-4 with TRBJ2-1; the match to TRBD1 covers 8 bases. V dropped 0 bases and J dropped 0; count of bases not matched to a gene: 2. CDR3 size: 16 residues. Germline lookup yields CDR1 SGHNT and CDR2 YYREEE (reference sequence). The CDR3 reads CASSLGTGSSYNEQFF. The DNA for the CDR3 is TGTGCCAGCAGCTTGGGGACAGGGAGCTCCTACAATGAGCAGTTCTTC.

This chain uses TRBV6-5 with TRBJ1-3, with a weak D call TRBD1 (6 bases). The CDR3 consists of 14 residues. CDR1 and CDR2 (germline): MNHEY, SVGAGI. V was clipped by 6 bases and J by 7 bases, with 16 bases between them. The CDR3 protein is CASRRAGASNTIYF. The CDR3 DNA sequence: TGTGCCAGCAGACGTGCGGGGGCGTCGAACACCATATATTTT.

The chain recombines TRBV18 with TRBJ2-7, with a weak D call TRBD1 (7 bases). The CDR3 has 15 amino acids. Looked up from germline, CDR1 is KGHSH and CDR2 is LQKENI. V lost 4 bases and J 2 bases, leaving 15 bases between the germline ends. CDR3 in DNA: TGTGCCAGCTCACGTTCGCGGGACAGCACCTACGAGCAGTACTTC. Its translation is CASSRSRDSTYEQYF.

This sequence joins TRBV9 and TRBJ2-1; no reliable D call. The germline V and J ends were trimmed by 5 bases and 2 bases, with 8 bases remaining between them. The CDR3 has 13 amino acids. CDR1 and CDR2 (germline): SGDLS, YYNGEE. In DNA form, the CDR3 reads TGTGCCAGCAGACGGAAGCCCTACAATGAGCAGTTCTTC. Translating it yields CASRRKPYNEQFF.

This chain uses TRBV2 with TRBJ2-7, with D perhaps being TRBD1 or TRBD2 (5 bases each). V shed 9 bases and J shed 2 bases, with 26 bases lying between them. CDR3 length: 17 amino acids. The germline gives CDR1 SNHLY, CDR2 FYNNEI. The CDR3 here is CASQWGSTRELPYEQYF. The DNA of the CDR3 is TGTGCCAGTCAATGGGGGAGTACTAGAGAGTTGCCCTACGAGCAGTACTTC.